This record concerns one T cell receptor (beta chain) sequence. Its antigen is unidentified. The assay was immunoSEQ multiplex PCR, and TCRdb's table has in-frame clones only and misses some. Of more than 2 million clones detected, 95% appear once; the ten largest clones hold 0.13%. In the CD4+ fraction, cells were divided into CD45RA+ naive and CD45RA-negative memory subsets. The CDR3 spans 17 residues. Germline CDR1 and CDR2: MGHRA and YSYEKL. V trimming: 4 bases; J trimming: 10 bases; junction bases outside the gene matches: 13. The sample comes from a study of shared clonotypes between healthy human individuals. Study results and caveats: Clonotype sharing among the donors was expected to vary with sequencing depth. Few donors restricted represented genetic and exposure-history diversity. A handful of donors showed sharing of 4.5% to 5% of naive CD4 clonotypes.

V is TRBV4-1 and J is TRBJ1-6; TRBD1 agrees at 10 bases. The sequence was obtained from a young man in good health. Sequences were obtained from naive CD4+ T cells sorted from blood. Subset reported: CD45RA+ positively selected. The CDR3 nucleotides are TGCGCCAGCAGCCCGGATGAGGGACAGGGGTTGAGGTCACCCCTCCACTTT. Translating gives CASSPDEGQGLRSPLHF.